This T cell receptor (beta chain) was profiled in a study of tumor and adjacent non-tumor tissue in lung cancer. As for the study in general: The patients, 10 men and a few women, were roughly 30 to 76 with stage I to III disease. Samples averaged about 3.8 million productive TCRbeta reads each.

Three rounds of nested PCR, following a modified ARM-PCR protocol, produced the TCRbeta library. One entry per CDR3 protein results from TCRdb running MiXCR on the multiplex PCR reads. This table has some 100,000 distinct CDR3 sequences, more than 60% appearing once. This sample's RNA came from whole unsorted tissue. CDR1 SGHNT and CDR2 YENEEA come from the germline V gene. The CDR3 spans 15 residues. Regarding this clonotype: Sequence at one end of the junction differs from germline and may be a read error.

The sequence came from a woman aged 55 to 70 with non-small cell lung cancer. What was sequenced was lung tumor tissue. This chain uses TRBV11-3 with TRBJ2-1; D remains ambiguous. The CDR3 region is CSSNLGGGSYNEQFF. The CDR3 DNA sequence: TGTTCCAGCAACTTAGGCGGCGGCTCCTACAATGAGCAGTTCTTC.